This T cell receptor beta chain was obtained from a study of regulatory T cells in long-lasting Graves disease. Only a few counts were recorded for this clonotype. The antigen remains unidentified. For TCR beta, libraries came from iRepertoire HTBI primers and Arm-PCR of CDR3 regions. As handled by the study authors: Looking across samples, the authors found approximately 60 TRBV and some 15 TRBJ segments. One entry per CDR3 protein results from TCRdb running MiXCR on the multiplex PCR reads. The V and J calls reflect TCRdb's pipeline rather than the authors' work. Counted here are about 290,000 distinct CDR3 sequences, around 21% occurring once; the ten biggest clones make up approximately 60%. Study observations and caveats: It was peripheral blood alone, not thyroid tissue, that was studied.

Time point: persistent/refractory GD, antithyroid drugs over 5 years with positive TRAb. RNA isolated from PBMCs was used to make the TCR library. The patient group derived from an endocrinology department in Xi'an, China. The specimen was peripheral blood mononuclear cells (PBMCs), collected when the disease was refractory, from a patient treated with antithyroid drugs. This receptor was identified in a female donor with Graves disease.

CDR3 DNA: TGTGCCAGCAGCGTAATCGACAGGGGTTCACCCCTCCACTTT. It codes for CASSVIDRGSPLHF. The chain recombines TRBV9 with TRBJ1-6; TRBD1 matches 8 bases. This CDR3 has 14 residues. In germline, CDR1 is SGDLS, CDR2 YYNGEE. V lost 1 base to trimming and J lost 9 bases; unmatched junction nucleotides: 3.